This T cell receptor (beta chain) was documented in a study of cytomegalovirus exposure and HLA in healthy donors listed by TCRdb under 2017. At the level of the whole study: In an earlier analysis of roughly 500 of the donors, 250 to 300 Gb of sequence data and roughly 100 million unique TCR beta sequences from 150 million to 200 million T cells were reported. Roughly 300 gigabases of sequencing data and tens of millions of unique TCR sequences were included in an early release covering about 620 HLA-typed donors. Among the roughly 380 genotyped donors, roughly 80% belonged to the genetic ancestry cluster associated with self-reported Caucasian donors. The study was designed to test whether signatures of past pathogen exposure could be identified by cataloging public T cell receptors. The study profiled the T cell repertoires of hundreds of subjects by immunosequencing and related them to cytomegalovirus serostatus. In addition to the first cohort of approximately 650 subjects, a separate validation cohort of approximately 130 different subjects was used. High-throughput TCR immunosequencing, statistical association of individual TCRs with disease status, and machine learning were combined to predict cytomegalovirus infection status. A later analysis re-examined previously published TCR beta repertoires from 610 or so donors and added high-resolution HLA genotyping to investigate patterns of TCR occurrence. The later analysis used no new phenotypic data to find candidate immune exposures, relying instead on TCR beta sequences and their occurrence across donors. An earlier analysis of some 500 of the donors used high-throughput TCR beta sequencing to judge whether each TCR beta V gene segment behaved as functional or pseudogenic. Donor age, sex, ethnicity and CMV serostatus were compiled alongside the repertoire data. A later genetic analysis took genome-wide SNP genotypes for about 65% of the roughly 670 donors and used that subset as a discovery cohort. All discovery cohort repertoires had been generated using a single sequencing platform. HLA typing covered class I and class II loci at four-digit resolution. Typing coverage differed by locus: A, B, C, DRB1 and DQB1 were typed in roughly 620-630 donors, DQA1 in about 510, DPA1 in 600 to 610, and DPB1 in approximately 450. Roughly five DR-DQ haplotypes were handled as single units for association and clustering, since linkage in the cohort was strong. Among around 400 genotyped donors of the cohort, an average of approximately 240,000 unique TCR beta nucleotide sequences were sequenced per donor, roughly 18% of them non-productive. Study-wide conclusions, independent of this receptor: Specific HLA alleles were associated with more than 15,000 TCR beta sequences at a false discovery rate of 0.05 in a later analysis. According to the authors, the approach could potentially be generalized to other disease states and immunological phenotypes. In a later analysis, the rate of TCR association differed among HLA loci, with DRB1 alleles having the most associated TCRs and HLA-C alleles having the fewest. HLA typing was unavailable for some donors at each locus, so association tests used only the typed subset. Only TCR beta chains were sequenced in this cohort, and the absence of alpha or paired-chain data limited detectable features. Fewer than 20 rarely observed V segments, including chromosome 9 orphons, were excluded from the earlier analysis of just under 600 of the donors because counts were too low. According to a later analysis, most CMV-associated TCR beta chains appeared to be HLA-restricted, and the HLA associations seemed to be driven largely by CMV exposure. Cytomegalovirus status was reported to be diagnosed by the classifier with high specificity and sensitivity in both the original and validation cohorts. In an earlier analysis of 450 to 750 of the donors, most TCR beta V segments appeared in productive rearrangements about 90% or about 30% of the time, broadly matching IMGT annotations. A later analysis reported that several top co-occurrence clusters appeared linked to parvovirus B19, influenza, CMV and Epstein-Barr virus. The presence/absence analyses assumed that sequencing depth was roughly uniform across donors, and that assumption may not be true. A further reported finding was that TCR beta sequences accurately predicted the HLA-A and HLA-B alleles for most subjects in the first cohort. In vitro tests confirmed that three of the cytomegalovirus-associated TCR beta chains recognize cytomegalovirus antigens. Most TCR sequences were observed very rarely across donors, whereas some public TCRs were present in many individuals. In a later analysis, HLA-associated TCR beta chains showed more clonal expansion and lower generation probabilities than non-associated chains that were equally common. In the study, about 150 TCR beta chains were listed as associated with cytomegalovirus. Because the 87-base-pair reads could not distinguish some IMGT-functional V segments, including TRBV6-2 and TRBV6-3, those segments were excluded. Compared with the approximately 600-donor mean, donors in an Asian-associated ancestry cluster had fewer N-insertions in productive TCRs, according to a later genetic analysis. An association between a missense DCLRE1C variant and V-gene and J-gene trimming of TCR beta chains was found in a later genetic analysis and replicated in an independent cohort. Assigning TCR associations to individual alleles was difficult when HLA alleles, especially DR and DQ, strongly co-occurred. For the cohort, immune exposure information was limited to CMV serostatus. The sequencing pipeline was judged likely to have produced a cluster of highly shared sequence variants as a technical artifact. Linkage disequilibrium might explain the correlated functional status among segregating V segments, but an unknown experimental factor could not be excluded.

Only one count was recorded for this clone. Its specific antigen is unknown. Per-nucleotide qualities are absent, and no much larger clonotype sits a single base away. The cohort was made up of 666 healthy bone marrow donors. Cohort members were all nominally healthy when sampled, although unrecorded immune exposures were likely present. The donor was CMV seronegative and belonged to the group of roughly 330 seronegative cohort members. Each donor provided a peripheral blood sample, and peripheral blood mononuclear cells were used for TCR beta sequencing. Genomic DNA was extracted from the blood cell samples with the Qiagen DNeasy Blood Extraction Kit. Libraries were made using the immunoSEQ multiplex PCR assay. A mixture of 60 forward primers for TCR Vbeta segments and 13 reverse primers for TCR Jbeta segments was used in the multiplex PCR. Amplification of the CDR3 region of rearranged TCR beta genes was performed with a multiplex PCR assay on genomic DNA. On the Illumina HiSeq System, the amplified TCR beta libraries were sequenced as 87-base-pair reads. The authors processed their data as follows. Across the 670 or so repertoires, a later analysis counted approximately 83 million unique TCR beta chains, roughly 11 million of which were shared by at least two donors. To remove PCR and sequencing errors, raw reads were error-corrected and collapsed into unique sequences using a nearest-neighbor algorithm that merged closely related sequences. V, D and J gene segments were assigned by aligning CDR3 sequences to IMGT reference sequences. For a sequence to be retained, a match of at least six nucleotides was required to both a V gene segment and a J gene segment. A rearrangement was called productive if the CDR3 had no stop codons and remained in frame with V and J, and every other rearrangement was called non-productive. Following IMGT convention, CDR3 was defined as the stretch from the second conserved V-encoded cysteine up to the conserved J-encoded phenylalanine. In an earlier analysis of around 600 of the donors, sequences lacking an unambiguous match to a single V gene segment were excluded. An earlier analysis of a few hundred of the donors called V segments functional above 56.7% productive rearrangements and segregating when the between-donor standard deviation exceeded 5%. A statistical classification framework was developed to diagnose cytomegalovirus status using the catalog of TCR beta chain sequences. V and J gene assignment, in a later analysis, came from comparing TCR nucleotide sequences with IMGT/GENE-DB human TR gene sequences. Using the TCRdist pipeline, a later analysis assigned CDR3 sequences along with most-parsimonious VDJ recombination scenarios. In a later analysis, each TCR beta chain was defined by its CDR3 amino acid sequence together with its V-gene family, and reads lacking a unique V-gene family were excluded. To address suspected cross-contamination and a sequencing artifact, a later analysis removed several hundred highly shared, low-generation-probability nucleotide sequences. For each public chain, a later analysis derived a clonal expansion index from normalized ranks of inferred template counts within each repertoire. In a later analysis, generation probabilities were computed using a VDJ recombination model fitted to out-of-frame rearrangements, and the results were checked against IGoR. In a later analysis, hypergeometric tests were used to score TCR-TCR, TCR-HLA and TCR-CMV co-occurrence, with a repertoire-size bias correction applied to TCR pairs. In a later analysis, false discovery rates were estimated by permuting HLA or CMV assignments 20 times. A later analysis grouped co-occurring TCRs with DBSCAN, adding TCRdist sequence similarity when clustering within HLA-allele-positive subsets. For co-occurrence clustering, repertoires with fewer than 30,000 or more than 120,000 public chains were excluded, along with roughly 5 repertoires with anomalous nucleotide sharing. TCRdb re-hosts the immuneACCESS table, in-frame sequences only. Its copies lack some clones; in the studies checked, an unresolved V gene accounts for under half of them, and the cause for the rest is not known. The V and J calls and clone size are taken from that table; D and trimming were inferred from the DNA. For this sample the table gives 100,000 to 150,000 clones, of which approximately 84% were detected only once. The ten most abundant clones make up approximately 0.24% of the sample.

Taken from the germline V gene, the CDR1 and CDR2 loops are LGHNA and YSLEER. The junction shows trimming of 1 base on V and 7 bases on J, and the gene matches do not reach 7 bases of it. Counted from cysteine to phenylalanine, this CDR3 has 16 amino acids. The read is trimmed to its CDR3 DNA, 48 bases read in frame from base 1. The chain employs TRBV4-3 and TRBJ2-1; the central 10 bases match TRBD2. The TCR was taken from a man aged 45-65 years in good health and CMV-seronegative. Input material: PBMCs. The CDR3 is CASSQGASGSRNEQFF. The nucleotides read TGCGCCAGCAGCCAAGGGGCTAGCGGGAGTAGGAATGAGCAGTTCTTC.